A single T cell receptor (beta chain) is shown here with its context. CDR3 length: 15 residues. Trimming took off 8 bases at V and 7 bases at J, with 20 bases between the two ends. Per the germline V gene, CDR1 is MNHEY and CDR2 is SMNVEV (reference sequence). Assay used: immunoSEQ multiplex PCR; TCRdb lists only in-frame clones, some missing. The top ten clones hold about 16% of a sample with roughly 120,000 clones, 80% to 90% of them seen once. This record comes from a study of T cell responses to AZD1222 COVID-19 vaccine. This clonotype was sampled from an adult who received the AZD1222 COVID-19 vaccine. The V call is TRBV27, the J call TRBJ1-4; D call uncertain. Sequencing was performed on peripheral blood, taken 28 days after the second AZD1222 dose. CDR3 nucleotides: TGTGCCAGCTCCCGATCGGGGTCGTATGGTGAAAAACTGTTTTTT. Encoded protein: CASSRSGSYGEKLFF.